This T cell receptor beta chain was sequenced during a study of cytomegalovirus exposure and HLA in healthy donors. The germline CDR1 and CDR2 sequences are MNHNS and SASEGT. This CDR3 region has 15 residues. The ends were cut back, 0 bases at V and 1 base at J, with 9 bases in the middle. Researchers ran the PCR with 60 Vbeta and 13 Jbeta primers. This table comes from immunoSEQ multiplex PCR, and its TCRdb copy is limited to in-frame clones, with some not included. The data contain 99,000 or so clones, 75% of them singletons. Sequencing was done on a sample of PBMCs. The J gene is TRBJ1-1, the V gene TRBV6-1; D not certain. This TCR was sampled from a man between 40 and 49 years old in good health and CMV-seronegative. The CDR3 DNA reads TGTGCCAGCAGTGAAGCGGGCAGGCGGAACACTGAAGCTTTCTTT. Encoded protein: CASSEAGRRNTEAFF.